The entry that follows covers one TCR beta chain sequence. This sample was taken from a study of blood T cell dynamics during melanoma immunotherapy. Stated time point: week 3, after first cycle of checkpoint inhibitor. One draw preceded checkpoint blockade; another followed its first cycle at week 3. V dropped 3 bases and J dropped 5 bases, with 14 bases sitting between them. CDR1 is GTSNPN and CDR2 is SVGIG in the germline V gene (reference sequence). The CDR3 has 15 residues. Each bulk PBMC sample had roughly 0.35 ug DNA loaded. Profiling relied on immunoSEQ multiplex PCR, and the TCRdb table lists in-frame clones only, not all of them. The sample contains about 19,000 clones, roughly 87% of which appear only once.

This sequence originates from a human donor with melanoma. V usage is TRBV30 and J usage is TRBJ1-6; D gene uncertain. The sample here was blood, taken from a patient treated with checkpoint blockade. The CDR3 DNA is TGTGCCTGGAGGCACCGGGTAGGAGATAATTCACCCCTCCACTTT. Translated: CAWRHRVGDNSPLHF.